This TCR beta chain was recovered during a study of neurological immune-mediated disorders. This CDR3 comprises 17 residues. Trimming took off 1 base at V and 0 bases at J, with 15 bases between the two ends. Germline loops: CDR1 SGHTA, CDR2 FQGNSA. Maryland, USA blood bank volunteers served as healthy controls. With 10-nucleotide random UMIs, 5'RACE was used to make the cDNA. Via MiXCR, TCRdb re-called the 5' RACE reads, giving one row per CDR3 protein. The sample lists roughly 80,000 distinct CDR3 sequences, 17% occurring once. The chain combines TRBV7-2 with TRBJ1-2, with a weak D call TRBD1 (6 bases). The sequence came from a middle-aged woman in good health. The specimen was PBMCs. The CDR3 DNA sequence: TGTGCCAGCAGCTTAGTGGGGGCTATCAAAGCTAACTATGGCTACACCTTC. It translates to CASSLVGAIKANYGYTF. Variable domain in full (rest from reference TRBV7-2 and TRBJ1-2): GAGVSQSPSNKVTEKGKDVELRCDPISGHTALYWYRQSLGQGLEFLIYFQGNSAPDKSGLPSDRFSAERTGGSVSTLTIQRTQQEDSAVYLCASSLVGAIKANYGYTFGSGTRLTVV.